This TCR beta chain came from a study of OX40 agonist ivuxolimab in advanced cancers. Notes on the research overall: The costimulatory receptor OX40 (CD134) was targeted by ivuxolimab, a fully human IgG2 agonistic monoclonal antibody. Of the approximately 50 dose-escalation patients, hepatocellular carcinoma was present in about 20, melanoma in around 15, renal cell carcinoma in 9 and head and neck cancer in 9. The paper describes the monotherapy dose-escalation part (N of about 52 patients) of the phase I trial of ivuxolimab. Peripheral TCRbeta sequencing aimed to test whether ivuxolimab altered TCR sequence diversity and caused clonal T-cell expansion. Partial responses were achieved by three dose-escalation patients, of whom one had hepatocellular carcinoma and two had cutaneous melanoma. Intravenous ivuxolimab was administered to patients every 2 weeks at six dose levels: 0.01, 0.1, 0.3, 1.5, 3 and 10 mg/kg. Prior anti-PD-1, anti-PD-L1 or anti-CTLA-4 therapy was permitted, and approximately 39% of dose-escalation patients had received checkpoint inhibitors. In the dose-escalation cohort, more than 80% of patients were male, and the mean age was roughly 60 years with a range of roughly 20 to 79. Overall study results and their limits: Antigen specificity was not determined for the clonally expanded peripheral T cells. Clonal expansion of both CD4+ and CD8+ blood T cells was observed from baseline to week 6 at doses 0.1 to 3.0 mg/kg. Low levels of normalized T-cell clonal expansion were also seen in some patients who did not respond. After ivuxolimab, CD8+ T cells had more expanded clones than CD4+ T cells on average. In partial responders in the 0.1-3.0 mg/kg groups, normalized peripheral clonal expansion was found to be among the lowest, especially among CD8+ T cells.

The trial excluded patients who had a history of autoimmune disease or were on systemic immunosuppression. In every dose cohort, peripheral blood was drawn for TCR sequencing at baseline, cycle 4 day 1, and cycle 7 day 1. Samples came from an open-label, multicenter, first-in-human phase I dose-escalation trial of ivuxolimab. Adults with locally advanced or metastatic head and neck squamous cell, hepatocellular, melanoma or renal cell carcinoma were enrolled in the trial. Before TCR sequencing, CD4+ and CD8+ T cells were separately sorted from peripheral blood. About this clone itself: The target of this receptor is not known. No base qualities exist here, and no much larger clone lies one base off it.

The CDR3 measures 11 amino acids from cysteine to phenylalanine. The only DNA kept is the CDR3, 33 bases in frame from the first base. CDR1 is given as SNHLY and CDR2 as FYNNEI, both from the germline V gene. V loses 6 bases of germline sequence and J loses 13 bases, and the interval between the two ends is 10 bases. For sequencing of the TCRbeta CDR3 region, genomic DNA was extracted from the sorted cells. The immunoSEQ Assay was used for sequencing of TCRbeta CDR3 regions. TCRdb took over this immuneACCESS table, retaining in-frame rearrangements with V and J assigned. Such tables are incomplete; in checked studies, under half of the missing clones stem from an unresolved V gene, and the remainder is unexplained. Here the sample has tens of thousands of clones; roughly 80% occur a single time. Together, the top ten hold approximately 11% of the sample.

The sample was CD4+ or CD8+ T cells sorted from blood, taken in a trial of the OX40 agonist ivuxolimab. Recombination joined TRBV2 with TRBJ1-6; the D gene lacks a confident call. The receptor was isolated from an adult with an advanced solid tumor such as melanoma, head and neck, liver or kidney cancer. The DNA sequence is given as TGTGCCAGCAGGGACCCTGGGCCCCTCCACTTT. Its coded protein is CASRDPGPLHF.